The next 8 T cell receptor beta chains were all read from a single sample in a study of blood T cell repertoires in COVID-19. Sequencing was performed with immunoSEQ multiplex PCR; in TCRdb, only in-frame clones are kept and a portion is missing. The sample lists over 250,000 clones, around four fifths occurring once. Sequences were obtained from PBMCs or T cells enriched from blood (not recorded which). These receptors originate from a young man with acute COVID-19.

The chain carries TRBV3-1 (or the pseudogene TRBV3-2) and TRBJ2-5, with D possibly matching TRBD2 (6 bases). Germline CDR1 LGHDT, CDR2 YNNKEL (reference sequence). V shed 5 bases and J shed 4 bases, with 23 bases lying between them. The CDR3 loop spans 17 amino acids. Written as DNA, the CDR3 is TGTGCCAGCAGCACTCGGGATGGCGGAGCGGGCCGAGAGACCCAGTACTTC. This encodes CASSTRDGGAGRETQYF.

The J gene is TRBJ2-5, the V gene TRBV5-1; TRBD1 aligns across 7 bases. Trimming at V came to 3 bases and at J to 2 bases, leaving 7 bases not matched to a gene. CDR1 is SGHRS and CDR2 is YFSETQ in the germline V gene. The CDR3 is 15 residues long. The CDR3 DNA reads as TGCGCCAGCAGCTCTGACGGCAGGGGGCAAGAGACCCAGTACTTC. Protein: CASSSDGRGQETQYF.

V gene TRBV4-2 combines with J gene TRBJ2-3, with 11 bases matching TRBD2. With V trimmed by 0 bases and J by 4 bases, 9 bases remained unmatched. Germline lookup yields CDR1 LGHNA and CDR2 YNFKEQ. This CDR3 spans 18 amino acids. CDR3 amino acids: CASSQDPLTSGAPDTQYF. CDR3 DNA sequence: TGTGCCAGCAGCCAAGATCCCCTGACTAGCGGGGCCCCAGATACGCAGTATTTT.

This clone was detected once. The rearrangement joins TRBV28 to TRBJ1-6; 7 bases line up with TRBD1. J was trimmed by 9 bases and V by 2 bases; bases with no gene match: 7. From germline, CDR1 is MDHEN and CDR2 SYDVKM. The CDR3 is 15 amino acids. The CDR3 nucleotides read TGTGCCAGCAGTTTACGGGCAGGGGGAGGTTCACCCCTCCACTTT. Amino acids: CASSLRAGGGSPLHF.

This clone was counted at least ten times. This chain's CDR3 is CATIGAGGGEAFF. The CDR3 coding sequence is TGTGCCACCATAGGGGCAGGGGGCGGTGAAGCTTTCTTT. This chain links TRBV19 with TRBJ1-1; 8 positions match TRBD1. Trimming took 10 bases from V and 7 from J; bases not matched to a gene: 11. CDR3 length: 13 residues. Germline loops: CDR1 LNHDA, CDR2 SQIVND (reference sequence).

The V call is TRBV11-2, the J call TRBJ1-6; possibly TRBD1 for D (6 bases). Germline V gene data show CDR1 as SGHAT and CDR2 as FQNNGV. V was cut by 4 bases and J by 7 bases, with 14 bases left in between. The length of the CDR3 is 15 residues. CDR3 sequence (DNA): TGTGCCAGCAGCTGGGGAGGGGGGATGAATTCACCCCTCCACTTT. Its protein product is CASSWGGGMNSPLHF.

This clone turned up a few times. The rearrangement links TRBV2 to TRBJ1-6; D unclear. The CDR3 is 13 residues long. V gave up 4 bases and J gave up 4 bases, with 5 bases separating them. CDR1 is SNHLY and CDR2 is FYNNEI in the germline V gene. This CDR3 reads CASSVSYNSPLHF. The CDR3 coding sequence is TGTGCCAGCAGTGTCTCGTATAATTCACCCCTCCACTTT.

J is TRBJ2-3 and V is TRBV2; 12 nucleotides agree with TRBD2. This CDR3 comprises 15 residues. Germline V gene sequence: CDR1 SNHLY, CDR2 FYNNEI. V gave up 5 bases and J gave up 3 bases; unmatched junction bases: 3. The CDR3 nucleotides read TGTGCCAGCAGTCGACTAGCGGGGGTTACAGATACGCAGTATTTT. It yields the protein CASSRLAGVTDTQYF. The whole variable domain, remainder taken from reference TRBV2 and TRBJ2-3, is EPEVTQTPSHQVTQMGQEVILRCVPISNHLYFYWYRQILGQKVEFLVSFYNNEISEKSEIFDDQFSVERPDGSNFTLKIRSTKLEDSAMYFCASSRLAGVTDTQYFGPGTRLTVL.